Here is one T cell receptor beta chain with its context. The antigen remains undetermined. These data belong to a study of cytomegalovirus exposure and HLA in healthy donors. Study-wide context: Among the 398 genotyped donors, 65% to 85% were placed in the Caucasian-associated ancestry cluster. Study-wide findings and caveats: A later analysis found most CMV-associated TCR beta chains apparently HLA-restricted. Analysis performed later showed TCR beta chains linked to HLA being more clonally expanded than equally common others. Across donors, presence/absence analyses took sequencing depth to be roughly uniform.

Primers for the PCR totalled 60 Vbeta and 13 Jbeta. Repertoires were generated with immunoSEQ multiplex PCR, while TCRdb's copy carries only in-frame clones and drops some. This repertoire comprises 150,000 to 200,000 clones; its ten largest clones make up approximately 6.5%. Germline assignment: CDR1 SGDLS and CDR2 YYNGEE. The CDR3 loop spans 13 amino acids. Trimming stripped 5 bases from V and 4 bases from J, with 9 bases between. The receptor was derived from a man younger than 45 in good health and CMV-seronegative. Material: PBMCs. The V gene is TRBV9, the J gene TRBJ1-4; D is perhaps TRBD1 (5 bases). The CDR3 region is CASSSGINEKLFF. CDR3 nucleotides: TGTGCCAGCAGTTCAGGGATTAATGAAAAACTGTTTTTT.